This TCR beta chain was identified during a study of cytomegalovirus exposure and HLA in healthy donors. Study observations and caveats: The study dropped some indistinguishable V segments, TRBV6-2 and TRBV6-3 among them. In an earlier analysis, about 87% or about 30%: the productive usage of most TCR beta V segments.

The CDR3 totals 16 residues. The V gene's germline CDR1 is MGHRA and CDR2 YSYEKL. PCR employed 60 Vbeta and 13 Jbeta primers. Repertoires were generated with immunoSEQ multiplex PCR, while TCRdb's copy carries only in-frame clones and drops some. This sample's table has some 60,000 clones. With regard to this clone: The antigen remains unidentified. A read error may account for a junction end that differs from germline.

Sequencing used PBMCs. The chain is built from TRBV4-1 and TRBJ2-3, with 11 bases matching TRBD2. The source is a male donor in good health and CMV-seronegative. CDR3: CASSQVVGLAADKQYF. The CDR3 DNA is TGCGCCAGCAGCCAAGTGGTGGGACTAGCGGCAGATAAGCAGTATTTT.